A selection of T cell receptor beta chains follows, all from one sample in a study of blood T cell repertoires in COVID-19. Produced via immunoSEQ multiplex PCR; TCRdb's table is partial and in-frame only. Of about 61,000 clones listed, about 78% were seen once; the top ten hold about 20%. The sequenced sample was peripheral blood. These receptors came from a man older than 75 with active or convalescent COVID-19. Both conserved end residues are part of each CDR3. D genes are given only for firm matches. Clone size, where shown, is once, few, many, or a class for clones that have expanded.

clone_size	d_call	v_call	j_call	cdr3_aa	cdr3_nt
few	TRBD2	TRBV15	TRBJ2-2	CATSRARHLAGSTGELFF	TGTGCCACCAGCAGAGCGAGGCATTTAGCGGGAAGTACCGGGGAGCTGTTTTTT
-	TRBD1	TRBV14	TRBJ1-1	CASSQITGGETEAFF	TGTGCCAGCAGCCAAATAACAGGGGGCGAAACTGAAGCTTTCTTT
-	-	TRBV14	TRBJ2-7	CASSQVGGSPLEQYF	TGTGCCAGCAGCCAAGTGGGGGGAAGTCCCCTCGAGCAGTACTTC
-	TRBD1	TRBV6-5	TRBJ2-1	CASSQGTGERNEQFF	TGTGCCAGCAGCCAAGGGACAGGGGAAAGGAATGAGCAGTTCTTC
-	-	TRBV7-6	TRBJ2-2	CASSLAQARGAGELFF	TGTGCCAGCAGCTTAGCACAGGCCCGTGGCGCCGGGGAGCTGTTTTTT
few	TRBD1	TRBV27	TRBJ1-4	CASSVGTGTNEKLFF	TGTGCCAGCAGCGTGGGGACAGGGACTAATGAAAAACTGTTTTTT
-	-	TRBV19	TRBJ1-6	CASTSSSYNSPLHF	TGTGCCAGTACCTCGAGCTCCTATAATTCACCCCTCCACTTT
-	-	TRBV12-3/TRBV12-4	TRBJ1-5	CASSFEANQPQHF	TGTGCCAGCAGTTTCGAAGCAAATCAGCCCCAGCATTTT
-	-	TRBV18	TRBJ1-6	CASSPEESSYNSPLHF	TGTGCCAGCTCACCTGAGGAGAGCTCCTATAATTCACCCCTCCACTTT
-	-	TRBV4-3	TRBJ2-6	CASSQDYGGSFSGANVLTF	TGCGCCAGCAGCCAAGATTATGGAGGGTCCTTCTCTGGGGCCAACGTCCTGACTTTC